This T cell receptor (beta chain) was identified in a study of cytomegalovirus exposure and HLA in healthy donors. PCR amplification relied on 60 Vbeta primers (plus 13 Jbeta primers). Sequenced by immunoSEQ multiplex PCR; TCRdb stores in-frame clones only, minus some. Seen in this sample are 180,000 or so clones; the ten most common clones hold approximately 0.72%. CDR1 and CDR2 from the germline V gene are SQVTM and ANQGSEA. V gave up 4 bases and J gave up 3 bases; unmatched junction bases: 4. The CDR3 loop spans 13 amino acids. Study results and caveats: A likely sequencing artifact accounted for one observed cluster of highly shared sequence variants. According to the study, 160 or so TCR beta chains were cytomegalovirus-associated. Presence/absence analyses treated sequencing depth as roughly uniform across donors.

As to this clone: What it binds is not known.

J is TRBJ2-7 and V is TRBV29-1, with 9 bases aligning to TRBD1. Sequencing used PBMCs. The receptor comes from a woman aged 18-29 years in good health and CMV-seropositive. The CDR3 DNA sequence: TGCAGCGTTGCCGGGACAGGGTACTACGAGCAGTACTTC. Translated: CSVAGTGYYEQYF.